Shown below are 24 T cell receptor beta chains from a single sample sequenced in a study of T cells in Graves' hyperthyroidism and ophthalmopathy. TCR beta CDR3 sequences were amplified from RNA transcripts. When the TCR CDR3 underwent first-round RT-PCR, the HTBI primer set was used. From the multiplex PCR reads, TCRdb called clonotypes with MiXCR, one entry per CDR3 protein. The repertoire holds approximately 700,000 distinct CDR3 sequences, 45% seen once, with about 7.2% in the top ten. Sequencing was performed on peripheral blood or thyroid tissue (not recorded which). Receptor source: an adult man with Graves' disease, either hyperthyroidism or ophthalmopathy (not recorded which).

V usage is TRBV2 and J usage is TRBJ2-7; D remains ambiguous. The CDR3 extends over 13 amino acids. Germline V gives CDR1 SNHLY, CDR2 FYNNEI. V was trimmed by 9 bases and J by 1 base, leaving 13 bases between them. This CDR3 reads CASGPYESYEQYF. The CDR3 region has the DNA TGTGCCAGTGGACCGTATGAGTCCTACGAGCAGTACTTC.

The table lists this clonotype with many counts. In DNA form, the CDR3 reads TGTGCCAGCAGTTCCATCTATAGCAATCAGCCCCAGCATTTT. Its translation: CASSSIYSNQPQHF. This chain uses TRBV7-9 with TRBJ1-5; no clear D gene. This CDR3 is 14 amino acids long. Germline V gives CDR1 SEHNR, CDR2 FQNEAQ (reference sequence). V shed 6 bases and J shed 0 bases, with 9 bases lying between them.

This clonotype was observed a handful of times. The chain links TRBV7-2 to TRBJ1-1; 10 nucleotides agree with TRBD1. This CDR3 spans 15 amino acids. V lost 5 bases to trimming and J lost 5 bases; unmatched junction nucleotides: 8. Germline values: CDR1 SGHTA, CDR2 FQGNSA. CDR3 nucleotide sequence: TGTGCCAGCAGCCCGGAGACAGGGGGCTTGACTGAAGCTTTCTTT. Translated, it gives CASSPETGGLTEAFF. Full variable domain (rest looked up from reference TRBV7-2 and TRBJ1-1): GAGVSQSPSNKVTEKGKDVELRCDPISGHTALYWYRQSLGQGLEFLIYFQGNSAPDKSGLPSDRFSAERTGGSVSTLTIQRTQQEDSAVYLCASSPETGGLTEAFFGQGTRLTVV.

The rearrangement joins TRBV10-3 to TRBJ1-1, with 7 bases identical to TRBD1. After removal of 6 bases from V and 1 base from J, the junction contained 11 bases not matched to a gene. CDR1 and CDR2 from the germline V gene are ENHRY and SYGVKD. The CDR3 runs to 16 residues. In DNA form, the CDR3 reads TGTGCCATCAGATCCGACAGGGACCCCCCGAACACTGAAGCTTTCTTT. It translates to CAIRSDRDPPNTEAFF.

This chain uses TRBV10-3 with TRBJ1-2; the match to TRBD1 covers 8 bases. CDR3 length equals 13 residues. In germline, CDR1 is ENHRY, CDR2 SYGVKD. With 7 bases clipped from V and 7 bases from J, the junction kept 8 bases outside the gene matches. The CDR3 DNA reads as TGTGCCATCACCCAGGACAGGGCCATTGGCTACACCTTC. Residues: CAITQDRAIGYTF.

The sample holds one count of this clonotype. The gene calls are TRBV10-3 and TRBJ1-2; 11 nucleotides align to TRBD1. V gave up 5 bases and J gave up 5 bases; unmatched junction bases: 4. Germline loops: CDR1 ENHRY, CDR2 SYGVKD. The CDR3 is 14 residues long. This CDR3 reads CAISNGTGGYGYTF. The CDR3 DNA reads as TGTGCCATCAGTAACGGGACAGGGGGTTATGGCTACACCTTC.

The J gene is TRBJ1-1, the V gene TRBV25-1; D call uncertain. Germline CDR1 and CDR2: MGHDK and SYGVNS. Trimming pared 1 base from V and 1 base from J, leaving 4 bases between. The CDR3 has 13 residues. CDR3 region: CASSELPNTEAFF. The CDR3 DNA reads TGTGCCAGCAGTGAATTACCGAACACTGAAGCTTTCTTT.

J is TRBJ1-5 and V is TRBV20-1; no clear D. Per the germline V gene, CDR1 is DFQATT and CDR2 is SNEGSKA (reference sequence). The CDR3 extends over 12 amino acids. V lost 6 bases to trimming and J lost 9 bases, with 15 bases between them. CDR3 in DNA: TGCAGTGCCGCGACCCCGGGAAGGCCCCAGCATTTT. Protein product: CSAATPGRPQHF.

In regard to this clonotype: A much larger clonotype is one base distant, so this may be a read error. This sequence joins TRBV7-9 and TRBJ2-6; D is unclear. The ends were cut back, 1 base at V and 2 bases at J, with 9 bases in the middle. Looked up from germline, CDR1 is SEHNR and CDR2 is FQNEAQ (reference sequence). CDR3 length: 16 amino acids. This CDR3 is CASSLDGYTGANVLTF. The CDR3 coding sequence is TGTGCCAGCAGCTTAGATGGGTACACTGGGGCCAACGTCCTGACTTTC.

The chain recombines TRBV24-1 with TRBJ2-5; D gene uncertain. Per germline, CDR1 KGHDR and CDR2 SFDVKD. Trimming took off 5 bases at V and 0 bases at J, with 9 bases between the two ends. The CDR3 spans 14 residues. CDR3 bases: TGTGCCACCAGTGCTAGAGAAAACCAAGAGACCCAGTACTTC. Its protein is CATSARENQETQYF.

This clonotype appeared a few times. The chain carries TRBV20-1 and TRBJ1-1; 8 bases agree with TRBD1. CDR1 is DFQATT, CDR2 SNEGSKA, per germline (reference sequence). V lost 4 bases and J lost 6; bases outside the gene matches: 10. This CDR3 spans 14 amino acids. The CDR3 loop reads CSATGGMIRAEAFF. In nucleotides, the CDR3 is TGCAGTGCTACAGGGGGCATGATTCGGGCTGAAGCTTTCTTT.

The chain couples TRBV5-1 to TRBJ2-5; 7 nucleotides line up with TRBD2. The CDR3 totals 15 residues. Unmatched junction bases numbered 6, after V lost 0 bases and J lost 4 bases. The germline CDR1 and CDR2 sequences are SGHRS and YFSETQ. CDR3 residues: CASSLGTRERETQYF. The CDR3 DNA reads as TGCGCCAGCAGCTTGGGAACGCGGGAGAGAGAGACCCAGTACTTC.

The table lists this clonotype with many counts. At one end, the junction sequence differs from germline, possibly due to a read error. The chain is built from TRBV5-1 and TRBJ1-4; maybe TRBD1 (5 bases). Germline CDR1 is SGHRS and CDR2 is YFSETQ. This CDR3 is built from 14 residues. CDR3 loop: CASSLGTSNDKLFF. The CDR3, as DNA: TGCGCCAGCAGCCTCGGGACGAGTAATGACAAACTGTTTTTT.

The chain carries TRBV5-1 and TRBJ2-7; 7 bases fit TRBD2. Trimming cost V 3 bases and J 0 bases; bases outside gene matches: 6. This CDR3 is 15 amino acids long. The V gene's germline CDR1 is SGHRS and CDR2 YFSETQ. The CDR3 is CASSSPGGTSYEQYF. The CDR3 DNA follows: TGCGCCAGCAGCTCTCCGGGGGGAACCTCCTACGAGCAGTACTTC.

Regarding this clonotype: This may come from a read error, since a much larger clone is one base off. The chain joins TRBV2 to TRBJ2-7; D may match TRBD1 or TRBD2 (5 bases each). Trimming left V 1 base short and J 9 bases short, with 16 bases between. Germline CDR1 SNHLY, CDR2 FYNNEI. CDR3 length: 14 residues. The CDR3 spells CASSEVAGAHGQYF. The CDR3 DNA reads TGTGCCAGCAGTGAAGTGGCCGGGGCCCACGGGCAGTACTTC.

This clonotype was recorded at least ten times. This chain links TRBV6-5 with TRBJ2-5; 7 bases match TRBD1. Losses at the gene ends were 5 bases for V and 5 bases for J; bases not matched to a gene: 5. Germline values: CDR1 MNHEY, CDR2 SVGAGI. CDR3 length: 13 residues. Written as DNA, the CDR3 is TGTGCCAGCAGTAAACAGGGGAGTGAGACCCAGTACTTC. Its translation: CASSKQGSETQYF.

In DNA, the CDR3 is TGTGCCAGCAGATCGACAGGGGCGCGGGGCTATGGCTACACCTTC. This gives the protein CASRSTGARGYGYTF. This chain joins TRBV12-3 or TRBV12-4 and TRBJ1-2; 8 bases align to TRBD1. V shed 6 bases and J 4 bases; nucleotides not matched to a gene: 10. CDR3 length equals 15 residues.

The chain has TRBV24-1 and TRBJ2-7; TRBD2 might be the D (7 bases). With 4 bases removed from V and 5 bases from J, the gap between germline ends came to 17 bases. The germline V gene encodes CDR1 KGHDR and CDR2 SFDVKD. The CDR3 is made up of 15 amino acids. The chain's CDR3 is CATSDGGGGRHEQYF. DNA of the CDR3: TGTGCCACCAGTGACGGAGGGGGGGGAAGGCACGAGCAGTACTTC.

The V and J genes are TRBV12-3 or TRBV12-4 and TRBJ1-2; no firm D call. The ends were cut back, 3 bases at V and 8 bases at J, with 13 bases in the middle. The CDR3 is 13 amino acids. The CDR3, as DNA: TGTGCCAGCAGTTTTGGACTGGCCGGGGGCTACACCTTC. This encodes CASSFGLAGGYTF.

For the CDR3, the DNA is TGTGCCAGCAGCTTGGTGGGACAGGGGAATGAAAAACTGTTTTTT. It translates to CASSLVGQGNEKLFF. The chain couples TRBV5-6 to TRBJ1-4; the match to TRBD1 covers 10 bases. J was trimmed by 5 bases and V by 0 bases; bases with no gene match: 1. The CDR3 length is 15 residues. From germline, CDR1 is SGHDT and CDR2 YYEEEE.

J is TRBJ2-2 and V is TRBV7-2, with D uncertain. CDR1 and CDR2 (germline): SGHTA, FQGNSA. The V end was cut by 3 bases, the J end by 4 bases, with 15 bases between. The CDR3 is 16 amino acids. Here the CDR3 DNA reads TGTGCCAGCAGCTTGATTAAGCTTGGCGGCACCGGGGAGCTGTTTTTT. This encodes CASSLIKLGGTGELFF.

This clonotype was detected many times. The J gene is TRBJ1-5, the V gene TRBV11-2; D not certain. Germline lookup yields CDR1 SGHAT and CDR2 FQNNGV. The V end lost 1 base, the J end lost 3 bases, and 10 bases lay between the germline ends. The CDR3 runs 15 residues. The CDR3 reads CASSLGTSTNQPQHF. DNA for the CDR3: TGTGCCAGCAGCTTAGGTACCAGTACCAATCAGCCCCAGCATTTT.

This clonotype was seen at least ten times. The chain combines TRBV15 with TRBJ2-7; 9 nucleotides line up with TRBD1. The CDR3 spans 12 residues. CDR1 is LNHNV, CDR2 YYDKDF, per germline (reference sequence). Unmatched junction bases numbered 5, after V lost 4 bases and J lost 10 bases. For the CDR3, the DNA is TGTGCCACCAGCAAGGAGACAGGGGGACAGTACTTC. This encodes CATSKETGGQYF.

The chain has TRBV13 and TRBJ2-2; 7 bases fit TRBD1. There are 17 residues in the CDR3. V shed 3 bases and J 4 bases; nucleotides not matched to a gene: 11. Germline assignment: CDR1 PRHDT and CDR2 FYEKMQ (reference sequence). DNA for the CDR3: TGTGCCAGCAGCTTTTGGTCGAGACAGGGTGTCACCGGGGAGCTGTTTTTT. The encoded protein is CASSFWSRQGVTGELFF.